This T cell receptor (beta chain) derives from a study of blood T cell repertoires in COVID-19. Per the authors' pipeline: Researchers report that nucleated cell counts were estimated from reference gene primer amplification. The data were produced by immunoSEQ multiplex PCR, yet TCRdb's version contains in-frame clones alone and is incomplete. The V and J calls and clone size were taken over from that table, and D and trimming were inferred from the DNA. Among 29,000 or so clones listed, around 74% were seen once. Germline V lookup: CDR1 SGHAT, CDR2 FQNNGV. This CDR3 is built from 11 residues. The V end lost 5 bases, the J end lost 4 bases, and 3 bases lay between the germline ends.

This chain uses TRBV11-2 with TRBJ2-1, with D uncertain. This clonotype was sampled from a woman in her seventies with active or convalescent COVID-19. Source material: peripheral blood. The DNA for the CDR3 is TGTGCCAGCAGCCCTTACAATGAGCAGTTCTTC. Its translation: CASSPYNEQFF. Full variable domain (missing parts from reference TRBV11-2 and TRBJ2-1): EAGVAQSPRYKIIEKRQSVAFWCNPISGHATLYWYQQILGQGPKLLIQFQNNGVVDDSQLPKDRFSAERLKGVDSTLKIQPAKLEDSAVYLCASSPYNEQFFGPGTRLTVL.